This T cell receptor beta chain was identified during a study of shared clonotypes between healthy human individuals. About the research overall: Each donor's CD4 naive and CD4 memory cells filled three plates apiece, CD8 naive two, and CD8 memory one. Regarding the study as a whole: The study found roughly 5.3% of naive CD4 clonotypes shared across a handful of donors. It was expected that sequencing depth would affect clonotype sharing among donors. Naive subsets, compared against memory subsets, generally had larger estimated richness values.

Terminally differentiated effector memory CD45RA+ cells were excluded by CCR7 positive selection of CD45RO-negative cells. V was clipped by 5 bases and J by 1 base, with 15 bases between them. This CDR3 comprises 15 residues. Germline V lookup: CDR1 SGHTA, CDR2 FQGTGA. Points on this clone: What it recognizes is unknown.

Produced via immunoSEQ multiplex PCR; TCRdb's table is partial and in-frame only. Of more than 2 million clones listed, 90% to 95% are singletons. Sequenced input: naive CD8+ T cells from PBMCs. The receptor's source is a man aged 18 to 35 in good health. Some clones in this sample may be carry-over from other donors' samples. V usage is TRBV7-3 and J usage is TRBJ2-7; D possibly matches TRBD1 or TRBD2 (5 bases each). The CDR3 loop is CASSVGHGGSYEQYF. In DNA form, the CDR3 reads TGTGCCAGCAGCGTAGGACACGGAGGATCCTACGAGCAGTACTTC.